The 5 T cell receptor beta chains presented below share a single source sample, sequenced in a study of Graves' ophthalmopathy and Graves' hyperthyroidism. Amplification from RNA transcripts yielded the TCR beta CDR3 regions. HTBI-primed first-round RT-PCR preceded second-round multiplex PCR. TCRdb itself ran the multiplex PCR reads through MiXCR, one entry per CDR3 protein. This sample has hundreds of thousands of distinct CDR3 sequences; 20% to 25% occur once, and the top ten carry roughly 6.9%. Sequencing used peripheral blood. These receptors all come from a woman aged 18 to 35 with stable Graves' hyperthyroidism. Some clones in this sample may be carry-over from other donors' samples.

This clonotype was seen ten or more times. This chain connects TRBV19 to TRBJ2-5; D not certain. V was shortened by 5 bases and J by 9 bases, with 13 bases between the two germline ends. CDR3 length: 12 residues. Germline V CDR1 and CDR2: LNHDA, SQIVND (reference sequence). The CDR3 nucleotides read TGTGCCAGTAGTCCTGGCCCCCCGTCCCAGTACTTC. Its protein product is CASSPGPPSQYF. The whole variable domain, filled in from reference TRBV19 and TRBJ2-5, reads DGGITQSPKYLFRKEGQNVTLSCEQNLNHDAMYWYRQDPGQGLRLIYYSQIVNDFQKGDIAEGYSVSREKKESFPLTVTSAQKNPTAFYLCASSPGPPSQYFGPGTRLLVL.

This clonotype showed up many times. The rearrangement links TRBV6-1 to TRBJ2-7; no reliable D call. Per germline, CDR1 MNHNS and CDR2 SASEGT. Trimming left V 6 bases short and J 1 base short, with 13 bases between. The CDR3 length is 14 residues. In nucleotides, the CDR3 is TGTGCCAGCAGCTCCGTCGGCCAATCCTACGAGCAGTACTTC. It yields the protein CASSSVGQSYEQYF.

A few counts support this clonotype. The chain carries TRBV6-1 and TRBJ2-7; TRBD1 or TRBD2 may be the D gene (5 bases each). CDR3 length equals 13 residues. The germline CDR1 and CDR2 sequences are MNHNS and SASEGT. Trimming left V 6 bases short and J 4 bases short, with 13 bases between. CDR3 loop: CASRMGPNYEQYF. CDR3 nucleotide sequence: TGTGCCAGCAGAATGGGACCGAATTACGAGCAGTACTTC.

With regard to this clonotype: Because the CDR3's place on the DNA is in doubt, the DNA is left out and the CDR3 is given as listed by TCRdb. The chain carries TRBV27 and TRBJ2-5; the table names TRBD1, a call not compared with the DNA. The CDR3 comprises 17 residues, both ends counted. CDR1 MNHEY and CDR2 SMNVEV come from the germline V gene (reference sequence). CDR3 sequence reads: CASSFGAGTAYQETQYF.

The chain joins TRBV29-1 to TRBJ2-5; no definite D call. The V gene lost 4 bases and the J gene lost 1 base, with 7 bases spanning the gap. CDR3 length: 12 amino acids. Germline assignment: CDR1 SQVTM and CDR2 ANQGSEA. CDR3 sequence (DNA): TGCAGCGTTGTTGCCAGCCAAGAGACCCAGTACTTC. Residues: CSVVASQETQYF.